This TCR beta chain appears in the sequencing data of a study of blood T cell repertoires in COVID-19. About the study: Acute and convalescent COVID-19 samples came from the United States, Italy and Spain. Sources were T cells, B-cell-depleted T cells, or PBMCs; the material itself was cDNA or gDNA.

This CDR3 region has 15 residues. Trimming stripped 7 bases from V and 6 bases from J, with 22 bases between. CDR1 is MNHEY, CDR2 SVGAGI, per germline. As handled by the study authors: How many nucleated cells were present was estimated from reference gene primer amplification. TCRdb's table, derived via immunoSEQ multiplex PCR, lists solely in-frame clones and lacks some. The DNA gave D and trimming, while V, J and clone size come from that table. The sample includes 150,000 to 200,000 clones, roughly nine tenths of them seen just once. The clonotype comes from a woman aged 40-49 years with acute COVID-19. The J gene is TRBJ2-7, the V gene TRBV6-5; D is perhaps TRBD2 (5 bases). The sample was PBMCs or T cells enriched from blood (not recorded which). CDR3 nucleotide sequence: TGTGCCAGCACCCCTCCGGGCGTGAGCGGCAGCGAGCAGTACTTC. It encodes CASTPPGVSGSEQYF.